The present TCR beta chain was sequenced within a study of T cell responses to AZD1222 COVID-19 vaccine. The CDR3 is 15 amino acids. The germline V and J ends were trimmed by 6 bases and 3 bases, with 17 bases remaining between them. The germline CDR1 and CDR2 sequences are SNHLY and FYNNEI. Points from the study as a whole: Clonal diversity was possibly underestimated, and the donors were mostly white British, with more females. After two AZD1222 doses, spike-specific TCR breadth and depth rose versus day 0. Nearly half of unique spike-specific TCRs reportedly avoided B.1.351 and B.1.1.7 mutated regions.

This clone was counted only a few times. The target antigen is unknown. Clones were read by immunoSEQ multiplex PCR, and TCRdb kept only the in-frame ones, dropping some. Among around 150,000 clones listed, over 85% were seen once. This sequence originates from an adult in good health. Specimen: peripheral blood, collected on day 0 of AZD1222 vaccination. V is TRBV2 and J is TRBJ2-5; no reliable D call. The CDR3 protein is CASRAPGLRKETQYF. CDR3 in DNA: TGTGCCAGCAGAGCCCCAGGCCTCCGGAAAGAGACCCAGTACTTC.